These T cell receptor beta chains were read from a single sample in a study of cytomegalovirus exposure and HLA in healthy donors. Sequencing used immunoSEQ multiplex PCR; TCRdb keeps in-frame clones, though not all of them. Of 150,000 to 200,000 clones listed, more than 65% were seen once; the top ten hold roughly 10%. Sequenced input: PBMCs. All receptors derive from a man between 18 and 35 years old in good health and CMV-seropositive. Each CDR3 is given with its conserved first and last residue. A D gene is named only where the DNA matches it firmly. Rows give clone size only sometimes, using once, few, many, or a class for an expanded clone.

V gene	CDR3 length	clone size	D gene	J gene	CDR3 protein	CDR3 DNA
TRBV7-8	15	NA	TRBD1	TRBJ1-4	CASSFGQVLNEKLFF	TGTGCCAGCAGCTTCGGACAGGTCCTGAATGAAAAACTGTTTTTT
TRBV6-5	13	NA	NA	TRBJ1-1	CASRMGGDTEAFF	TGTGCCAGCAGAATGGGAGGGGACACTGAAGCTTTCTTT
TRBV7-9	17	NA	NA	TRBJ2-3	CASSPRPGVKGTDTQYF	TGTGCCAGCAGCCCGCGGCCAGGGGTAAAGGGCACAGATACGCAGTATTTT
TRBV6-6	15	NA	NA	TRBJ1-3	CASSSGVISGNTIYF	TGTGCCAGCAGTTCGGGGGTAATCTCTGGAAACACCATATATTTT
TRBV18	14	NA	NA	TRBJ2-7	CASSPKGGSYEQYF	TGTGCCAGCTCACCCAAGGGGGGGTCCTACGAGCAGTACTTC
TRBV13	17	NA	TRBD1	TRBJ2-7	CASSLGLIGDRGGEQYF	TGTGCCAGCAGCTTAGGCCTAATCGGGGACAGGGGTGGCGAGCAGTACTTC
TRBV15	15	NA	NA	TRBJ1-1	CATSRDSGTNTEAFF	TGTGCCACCAGCAGAGATTCGGGTACGAACACTGAAGCTTTCTTT
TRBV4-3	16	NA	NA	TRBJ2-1	CASSQEGFLSYNEQFF	TGCGCCAGCAGCCAAGAGGGCTTTCTCTCCTACAATGAGCAGTTCTTC
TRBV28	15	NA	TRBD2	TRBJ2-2	CASSFIVAGAGELFF	TGTGCCAGCAGTTTTATCGTAGCGGGAGCCGGGGAGCTGTTTTTT
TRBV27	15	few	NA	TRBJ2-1	CASSLAPSSYNEQFF	TGTGCCAGCAGTTTAGCCCCGAGCTCCTACAATGAGCAGTTCTTC
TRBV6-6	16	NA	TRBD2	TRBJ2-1	CASSPTSGEINNEQFF	TGTGCCAGCAGCCCGACTAGCGGGGAAATAAACAATGAGCAGTTCTTC
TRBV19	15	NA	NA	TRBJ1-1	CASSIGAGLDTEAFF	TGTGCCAGTAGTATCGGGGCGGGATTAGACACTGAAGCTTTCTTT
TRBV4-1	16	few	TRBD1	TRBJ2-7	CASSQVSGQGLYEQYF	TGCGCCAGCAGCCAAGTTTCGGGACAGGGCCTCTACGAGCAGTACTTC
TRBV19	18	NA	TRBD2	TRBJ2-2	CASSIGIREREAQGELFF	TGTGCCAGTAGTATAGGGATTCGGGAGCGGGAGGCTCAGGGGGAGCTGTTTTTT
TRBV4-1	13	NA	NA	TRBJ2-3	CASSQSSTDTQYF	TGCGCCAGCAGCCAGAGTAGCACAGATACGCAGTATTTT
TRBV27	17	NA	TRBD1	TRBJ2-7	CASSTSGQGDISYEQYF	TGTGCCAGCAGTACATCGGGACAGGGGGATATATCCTACGAGCAGTACTTC
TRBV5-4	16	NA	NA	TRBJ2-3	CASRPHTSGDTDTQYF	TGTGCCAGCAGACCGCATACTAGTGGGGACACAGATACGCAGTATTTT
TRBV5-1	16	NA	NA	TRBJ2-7	CASSPGDLLISYEQYF	TGCGCCAGCAGCCCGGGGGACCTTTTGATCTCCTACGAGCAGTACTTC
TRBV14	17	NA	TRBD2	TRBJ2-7	CASSTWTSGRSNYEQYF	TGTGCCAGCAGCACCTGGACTAGCGGGAGGAGCAACTACGAGCAGTACTTC
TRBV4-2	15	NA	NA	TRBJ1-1	CASSQDVTGTTEAFF	TGTGCCAGCAGCCAAGATGTTACAGGTACCACTGAAGCTTTCTTT
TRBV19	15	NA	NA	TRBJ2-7	CASSMGLRTGYEQYF	TGTGCCAGTAGTATGGGACTTAGGACAGGCTACGAGCAGTACTTC
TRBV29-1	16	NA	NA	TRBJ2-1	CSAGTSNDRPHNEQFF	TGCAGCGCAGGGACATCGAACGACCGGCCCCACAATGAGCAGTTCTTC
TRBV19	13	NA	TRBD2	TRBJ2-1	CASSMVRGAEQFF	TGTGCCAGTAGTATGGTGCGGGGGGCCGAGCAGTTCTTC
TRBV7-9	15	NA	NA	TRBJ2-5	CASRPSGTFQETQYF	TGTGCCAGCAGACCATCTGGGACTTTCCAAGAGACCCAGTACTTC
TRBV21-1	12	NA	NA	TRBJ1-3	CASNRGPNTIYF	TGTGCCAGCAACAGGGGGCCAAACACCATATATTTT
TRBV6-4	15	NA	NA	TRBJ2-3	CASSEGGGATDTQYF	TGTGCCAGCAGTGAAGGTGGGGGGGCCACAGATACGCAGTATTTT
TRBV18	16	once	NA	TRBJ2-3	CASSPLMGGSTDTQYF	TGTGCCAGCTCACCACTCATGGGGGGAAGCACAGATACGCAGTATTTT
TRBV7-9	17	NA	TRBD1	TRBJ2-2	CASSPGTGGANTGEPFF	TGTGCCAGCAGCCCAGGGACAGGGGGCGCGAACACCGGGGAGCCGTTTTTT
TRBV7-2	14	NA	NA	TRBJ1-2	CASSLVGQGPGYTF	TGTGCCAGCAGCTTAGTTGGGCAGGGGCCCGGCTACACCTTC
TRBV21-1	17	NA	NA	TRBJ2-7	CASSVLQGQESSYEQYF	TGTGCCAGCAGCGTCCTTCAGGGTCAAGAGAGCTCCTACGAGCAGTACTTC
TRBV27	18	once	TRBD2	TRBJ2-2	CASSFRTSGATNTGELFF	TGTGCCAGCAGTTTTCGGACTAGCGGGGCAACGAACACCGGGGAGCTGTTTTTT
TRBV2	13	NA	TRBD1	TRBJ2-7	CASRGQGAYEQYF	TGTGCCAGCAGAGGACAGGGGGCCTACGAGCAGTACTTC
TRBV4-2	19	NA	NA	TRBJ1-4	CASSPVGAPFEATNEKLFF	TGTGCCAGCAGCCCAGTTGGGGCCCCCTTTGAGGCAACTAATGAAAAACTGTTTTTT
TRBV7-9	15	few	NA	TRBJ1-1	CASSPTGVEDTEAFF	TGTGCCAGCAGCCCTACCGGGGTAGAGGACACTGAAGCTTTCTTT
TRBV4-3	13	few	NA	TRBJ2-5	CASSQALEETQYF	TGCGCCAGCAGCCAAGCTCTAGAAGAGACCCAGTACTTC
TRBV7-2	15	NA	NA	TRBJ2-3	CASSLAGGRTDTQYF	TGTGCCAGCAGCTTAGCGGGAGGACGAACAGATACGCAGTATTTT
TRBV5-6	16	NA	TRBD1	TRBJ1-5	CASSTGTGFSNQPQHF	TGTGCCAGCAGCACCGGGACAGGTTTTAGCAATCAGCCCCAGCATTTT
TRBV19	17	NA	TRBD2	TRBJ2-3	CASTTRSLVGGGNTQYF	TGTGCCAGTACTACCCGCTCCCTAGTGGGGGGGGGTAATACGCAGTATTTT
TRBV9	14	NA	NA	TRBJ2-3	CASSGRSLTDTQYF	TGTGCCAGCAGCGGAAGAAGCCTCACAGATACGCAGTATTTT
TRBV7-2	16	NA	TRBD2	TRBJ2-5	CASSLHGAGNPLGQYF	TGTGCCAGCAGCTTACATGGAGCGGGGAACCCTTTGGGCCAGTACTTC
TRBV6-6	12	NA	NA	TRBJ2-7	CASSNGGDEQYF	TGTGCCAGCAGCAACGGGGGAGACGAGCAGTACTTC
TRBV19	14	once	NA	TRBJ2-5	CASSPKVPGETQYF	TGTGCCAGTAGTCCGAAGGTCCCGGGGGAGACCCAGTACTTC
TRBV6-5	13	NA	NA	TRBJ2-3	CASSYSKTFNGYF	TGTGCCAGCAGTTACTCGAAGACATTTAATGGGTATTTT
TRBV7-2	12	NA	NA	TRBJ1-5	CASSLVNQPQHF	TGTGCCAGCAGTCTCGTCAATCAGCCCCAGCATTTT
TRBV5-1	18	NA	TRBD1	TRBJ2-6	CASSLVSSGGAGANVLTF	TGCGCCAGCAGCTTGGTATCGTCAGGGGGTGCTGGGGCCAACGTCCTGACTTTC
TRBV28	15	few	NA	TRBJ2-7	CASTRSGRGWYEQYF	TGTGCCAGCACCCGGTCCGGCAGGGGATGGTACGAGCAGTACTTC
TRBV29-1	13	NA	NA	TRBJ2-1	CSVAALQDNEQFF	TGCAGCGTTGCAGCCCTGCAGGACAATGAGCAGTTCTTC
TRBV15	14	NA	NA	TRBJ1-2	CATSLPGAPGGYTF	TGTGCCACCAGCCTGCCAGGGGCCCCGGGTGGCTACACCTTC
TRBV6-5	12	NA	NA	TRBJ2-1	CASRGPYNEQFF	TGTGCCAGCAGGGGCCCCTACAATGAGCAGTTCTTC
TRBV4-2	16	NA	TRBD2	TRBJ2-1	CASSQALAGEVIEQFF	TGTGCCAGCAGCCAAGCCCTAGCGGGAGAGGTCATTGAGCAGTTCTTC
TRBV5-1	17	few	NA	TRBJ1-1	CASSLGDSRSLNTEAFF	TGCGCCAGCAGCTTGGGGGACTCAAGGAGTCTGAACACTGAAGCTTTCTTT
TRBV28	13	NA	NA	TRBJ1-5	CASTGDRLWPQHF	TGTGCCAGCACGGGTGACAGGTTATGGCCCCAGCATTTT
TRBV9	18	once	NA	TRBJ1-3	CASSPQGGTPAAGNTIYF	TGTGCCAGCAGCCCCCAGGGTGGGACTCCTGCGGCGGGAAACACCATATATTTT